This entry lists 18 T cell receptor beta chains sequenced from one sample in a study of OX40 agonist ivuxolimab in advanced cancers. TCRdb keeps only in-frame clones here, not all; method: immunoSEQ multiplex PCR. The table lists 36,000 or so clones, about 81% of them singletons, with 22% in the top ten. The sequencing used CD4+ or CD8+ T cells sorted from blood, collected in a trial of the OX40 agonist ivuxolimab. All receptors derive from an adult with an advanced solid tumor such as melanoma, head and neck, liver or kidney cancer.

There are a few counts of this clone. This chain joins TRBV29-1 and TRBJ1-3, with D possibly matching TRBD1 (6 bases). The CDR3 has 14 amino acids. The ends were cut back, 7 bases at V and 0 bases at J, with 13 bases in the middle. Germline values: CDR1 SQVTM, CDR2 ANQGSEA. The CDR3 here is CSARGASSGNTIYF. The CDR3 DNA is TGCAGCGCAAGGGGGGCCTCCTCTGGAAACACCATATATTTT.

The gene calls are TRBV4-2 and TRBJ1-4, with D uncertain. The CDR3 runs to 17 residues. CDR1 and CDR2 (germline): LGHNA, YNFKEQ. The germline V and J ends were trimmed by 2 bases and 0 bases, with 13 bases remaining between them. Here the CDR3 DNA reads TGTGCCAGCAGCCAAAATCCGAGCCGAGCAACTAATGAAAAACTGTTTTTT. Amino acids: CASSQNPSRATNEKLFF.

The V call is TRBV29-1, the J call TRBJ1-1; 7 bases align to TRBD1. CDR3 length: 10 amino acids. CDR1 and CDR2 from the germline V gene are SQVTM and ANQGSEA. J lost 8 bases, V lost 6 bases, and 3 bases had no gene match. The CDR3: CSVQDREAFF. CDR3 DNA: TGCAGCGTCCAGGACAGGGAAGCTTTCTTT.

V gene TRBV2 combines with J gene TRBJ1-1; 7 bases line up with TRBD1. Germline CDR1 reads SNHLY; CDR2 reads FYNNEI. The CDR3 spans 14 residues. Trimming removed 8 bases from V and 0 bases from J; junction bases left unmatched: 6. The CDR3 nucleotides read TGTGCCAGCGGGCAGGGACAGATGAACACTGAAGCTTTCTTT. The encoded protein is CASGQGQMNTEAFF.

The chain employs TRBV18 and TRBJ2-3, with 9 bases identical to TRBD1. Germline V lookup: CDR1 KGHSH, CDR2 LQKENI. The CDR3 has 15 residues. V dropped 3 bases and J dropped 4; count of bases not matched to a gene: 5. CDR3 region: CASSPGTGYADTQYF. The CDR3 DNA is TGTGCCAGCTCACCCGGGACAGGGTACGCAGATACGCAGTATTTT. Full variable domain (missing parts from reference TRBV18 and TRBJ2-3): NAGVMQNPRHLVRRRGQEARLRCSPMKGHSHVYWYRQLPEEGLKFMVYLQKENIIDESGMPKERFSAEFPKEGPSILRIQQVVRGDSAAYFCASSPGTGYADTQYFGPGTRLTVL.

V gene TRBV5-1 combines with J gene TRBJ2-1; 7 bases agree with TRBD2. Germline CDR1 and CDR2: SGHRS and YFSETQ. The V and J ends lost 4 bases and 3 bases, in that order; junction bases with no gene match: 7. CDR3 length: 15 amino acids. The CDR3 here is CASSRSGGFYNEQFF. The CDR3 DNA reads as TGCGCCAGCAGCCGGTCCGGGGGGTTCTACAATGAGCAGTTCTTC.

In DNA, the CDR3 is TGTGCCAGCAGCGCTGATCAGCCCCAGCATTTT. It yields the protein CASSADQPQHF. The V call is TRBV5-8, the J call TRBJ1-5; no clear D. V was cut by 4 bases and J by 5 bases, with 4 bases left in between. This CDR3 has 11 residues. CDR1 and CDR2 (germline): SGHTS, YDEGEE.

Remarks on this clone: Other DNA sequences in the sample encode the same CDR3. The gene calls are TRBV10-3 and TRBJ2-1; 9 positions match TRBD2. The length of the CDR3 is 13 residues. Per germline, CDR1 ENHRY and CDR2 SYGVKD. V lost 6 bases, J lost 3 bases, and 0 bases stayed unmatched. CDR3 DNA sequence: TGTGCCATCAGGACTAGCGGCTACAATGAGCAGTTCTTC. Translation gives CAIRTSGYNEQFF.

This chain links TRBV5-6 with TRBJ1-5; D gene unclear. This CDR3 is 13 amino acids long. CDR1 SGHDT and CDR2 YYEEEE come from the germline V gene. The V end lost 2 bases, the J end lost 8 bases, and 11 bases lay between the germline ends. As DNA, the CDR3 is TGTGCCAGCAGCTTAGGTCAGATGAAGCCCCAGCATTTT. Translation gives CASSLGQMKPQHF.

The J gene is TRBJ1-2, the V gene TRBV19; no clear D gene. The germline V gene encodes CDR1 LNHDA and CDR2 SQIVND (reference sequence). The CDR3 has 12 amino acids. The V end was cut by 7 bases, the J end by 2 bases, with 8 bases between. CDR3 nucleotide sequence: TGTGCCAGTATTTCCTGGAACTATGGCTACACCTTC. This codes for CASISWNYGYTF.

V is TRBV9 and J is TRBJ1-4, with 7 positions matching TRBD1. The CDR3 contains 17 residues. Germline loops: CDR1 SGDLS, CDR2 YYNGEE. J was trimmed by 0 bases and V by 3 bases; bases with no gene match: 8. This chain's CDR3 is CASSAPGGPTTNEKLFF. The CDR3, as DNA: TGTGCCAGCAGCGCCCCAGGGGGTCCTACAACTAATGAAAAACTGTTTTTT.

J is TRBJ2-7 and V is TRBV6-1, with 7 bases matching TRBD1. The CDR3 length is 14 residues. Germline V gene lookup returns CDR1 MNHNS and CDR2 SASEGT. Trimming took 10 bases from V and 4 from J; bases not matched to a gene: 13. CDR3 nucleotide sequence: TGTGCCACACTCGGGGAAGGGGGCATGTACGAGCAGTACTTC. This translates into CATLGEGGMYEQYF.

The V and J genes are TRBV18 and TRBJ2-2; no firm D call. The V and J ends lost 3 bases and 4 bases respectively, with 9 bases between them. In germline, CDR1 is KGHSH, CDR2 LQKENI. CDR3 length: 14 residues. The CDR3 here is CASSPESGTGELFF. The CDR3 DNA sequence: TGTGCCAGCTCACCGGAATCTGGCACCGGGGAGCTGTTTTTT.

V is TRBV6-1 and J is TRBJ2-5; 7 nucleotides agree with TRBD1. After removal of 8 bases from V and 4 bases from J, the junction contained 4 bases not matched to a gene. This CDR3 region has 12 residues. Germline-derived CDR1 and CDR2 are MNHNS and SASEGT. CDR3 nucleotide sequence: TGTGCCAGCTATACAGGGGCAGAGACCCAGTACTTC. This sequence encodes CASYTGAETQYF.

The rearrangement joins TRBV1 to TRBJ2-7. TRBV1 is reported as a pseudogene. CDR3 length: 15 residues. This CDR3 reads CASSQETASSYEQYF. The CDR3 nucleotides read TGCGCCAGCAGCCAAGAAACGGCGAGCTCCTACGAGCAGTACTTC.

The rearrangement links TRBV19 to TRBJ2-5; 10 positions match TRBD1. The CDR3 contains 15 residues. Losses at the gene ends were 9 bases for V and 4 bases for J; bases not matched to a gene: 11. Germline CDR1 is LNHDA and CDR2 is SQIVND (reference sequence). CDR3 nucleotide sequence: TGTGCCAGCTCTACCGGGACAGGGGTCTCAGAGACCCAGTACTTC. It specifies CASSTGTGVSETQYF.

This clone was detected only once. The CDR3 here is CASSPSASYNEQFF. The CDR3 DNA reads as TGTGCCAGCTCACCCTCCGCGTCCTACAATGAGCAGTTCTTC. The chain joins TRBV18 to TRBJ2-1; unclear D gene. CDR1 is KGHSH, CDR2 LQKENI, per germline. Trimming shortened V by 3 bases and J by 1 base, and 7 bases separated the two germline ends. This CDR3 is built from 14 residues.

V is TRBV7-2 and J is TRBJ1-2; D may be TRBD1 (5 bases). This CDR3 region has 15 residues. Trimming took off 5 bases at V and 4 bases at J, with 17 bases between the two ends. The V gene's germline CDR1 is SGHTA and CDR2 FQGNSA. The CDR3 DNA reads TGTGCCAGCAGCGCCAGACCTCAGGGCTCCTATGGCTACACCTTC. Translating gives CASSARPQGSYGYTF.